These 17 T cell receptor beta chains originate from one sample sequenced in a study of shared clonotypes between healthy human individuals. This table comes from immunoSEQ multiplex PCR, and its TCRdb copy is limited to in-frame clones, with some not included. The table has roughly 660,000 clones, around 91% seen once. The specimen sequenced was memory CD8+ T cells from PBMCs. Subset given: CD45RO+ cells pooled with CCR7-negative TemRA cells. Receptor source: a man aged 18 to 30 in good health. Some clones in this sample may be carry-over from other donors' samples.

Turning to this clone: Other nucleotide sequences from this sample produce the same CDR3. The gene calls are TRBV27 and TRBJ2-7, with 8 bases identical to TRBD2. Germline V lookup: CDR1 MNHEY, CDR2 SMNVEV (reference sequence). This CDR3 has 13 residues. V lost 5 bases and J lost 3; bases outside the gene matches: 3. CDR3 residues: CASSPRGGYEQYF. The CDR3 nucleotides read TGTGCCAGCAGTCCCCGGGGGGGCTACGAGCAGTACTTC.

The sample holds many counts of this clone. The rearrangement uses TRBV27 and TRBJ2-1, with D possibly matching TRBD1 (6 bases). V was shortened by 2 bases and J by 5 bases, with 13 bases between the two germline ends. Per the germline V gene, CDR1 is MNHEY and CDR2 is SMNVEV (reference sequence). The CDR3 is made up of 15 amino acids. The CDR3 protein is CASSLDGTINNEQFF. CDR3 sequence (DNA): TGTGCCAGCAGTTTAGATGGGACAATCAACAATGAGCAGTTCTTC.

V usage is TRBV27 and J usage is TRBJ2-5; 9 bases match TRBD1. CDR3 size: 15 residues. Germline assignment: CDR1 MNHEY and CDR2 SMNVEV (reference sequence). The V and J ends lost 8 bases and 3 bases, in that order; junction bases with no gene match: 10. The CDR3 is CASGLGQGKKETQYF. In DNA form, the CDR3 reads TGTGCCAGCGGATTGGGACAGGGAAAAAAAGAGACCCAGTACTTC.

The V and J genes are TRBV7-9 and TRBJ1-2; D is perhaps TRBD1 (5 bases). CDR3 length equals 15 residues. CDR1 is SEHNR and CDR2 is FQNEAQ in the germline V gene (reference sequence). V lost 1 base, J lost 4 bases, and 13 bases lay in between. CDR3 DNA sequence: TGTGCCAGCAGCTTAGACACCGGGGCCCTCTATGGCTACACCTTC. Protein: CASSLDTGALYGYTF.

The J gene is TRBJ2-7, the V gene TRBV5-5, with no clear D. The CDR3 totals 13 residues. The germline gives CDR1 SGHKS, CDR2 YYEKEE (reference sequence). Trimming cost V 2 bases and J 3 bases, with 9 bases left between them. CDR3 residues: CASSFRGLYEQYF. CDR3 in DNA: TGTGCCAGCAGCTTCCGAGGTCTCTACGAGCAGTACTTC.

CDR3 coding DNA: TGTGCCAGCAGTTTCTATACTCCGGGACAGGGGAAGGATCAGCCCCAGCATTTT. It yields the protein CASSFYTPGQGKDQPQHF. The gene calls are TRBV28 and TRBJ1-5, with 10 bases that match TRBD1. Unmatched junction bases numbered 13, after V lost 3 bases and J lost 5 bases. This CDR3 has 18 amino acids. CDR1 MDHEN and CDR2 SYDVKM come from the germline V gene.

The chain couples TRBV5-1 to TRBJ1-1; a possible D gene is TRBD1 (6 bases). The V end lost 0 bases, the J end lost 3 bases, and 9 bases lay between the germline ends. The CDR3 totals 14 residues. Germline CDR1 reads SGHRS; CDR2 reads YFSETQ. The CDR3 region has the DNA TGCGCCAGCAGCTTGGACAGGGATTACACTGAAGCTTTCTTT. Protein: CASSLDRDYTEAFF. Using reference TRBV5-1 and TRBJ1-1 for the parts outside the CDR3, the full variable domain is KAGVTQTPRYLIKTRGQQVTLSCSPISGHRSVSWYQQTPGQGLQFLFEYFSETQRNKGNFPGRFSGRQFSNSRSEMNVSTLELGDSALYLCASSLDRDYTEAFFGQGTRLTVV.

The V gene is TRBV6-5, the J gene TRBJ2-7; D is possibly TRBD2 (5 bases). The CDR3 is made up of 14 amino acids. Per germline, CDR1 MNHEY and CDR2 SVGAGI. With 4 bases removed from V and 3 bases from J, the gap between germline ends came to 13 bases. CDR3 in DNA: TGTGCCAGCAGTTGGCCGGGGAATCACTACGAGCAGTACTTC. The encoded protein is CASSWPGNHYEQYF.

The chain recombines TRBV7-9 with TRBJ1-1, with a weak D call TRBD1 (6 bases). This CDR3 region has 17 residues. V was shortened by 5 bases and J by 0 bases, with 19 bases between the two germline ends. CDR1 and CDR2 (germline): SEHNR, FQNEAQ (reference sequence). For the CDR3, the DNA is TGTGCCAGCAGCACCAGGGCAGGGGCCACGGTGAACACTGAAGCTTTCTTT. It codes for CASSTRAGATVNTEAFF.

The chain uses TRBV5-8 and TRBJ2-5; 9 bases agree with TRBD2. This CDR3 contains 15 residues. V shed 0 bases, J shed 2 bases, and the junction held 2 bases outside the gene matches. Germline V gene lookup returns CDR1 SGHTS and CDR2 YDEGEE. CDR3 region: CASSLGTSAQETQYF. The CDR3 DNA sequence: TGTGCCAGCAGCTTGGGGACTAGCGCTCAAGAGACCCAGTACTTC.

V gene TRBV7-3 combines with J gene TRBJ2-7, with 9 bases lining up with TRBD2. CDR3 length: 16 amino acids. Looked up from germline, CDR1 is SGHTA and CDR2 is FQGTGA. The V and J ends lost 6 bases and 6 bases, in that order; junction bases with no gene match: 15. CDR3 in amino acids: CASRSPSGNGSGEQYF. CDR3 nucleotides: TGTGCCAGCAGATCCCCTAGCGGGAACGGTAGTGGCGAGCAGTACTTC. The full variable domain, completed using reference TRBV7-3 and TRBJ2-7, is GAGVSQTPSNKVTEKGKYVELRCDPISGHTALYWYRQSLGQGPEFLIYFQGTGAADDSGLPNDRFFAVRPEGSVSTLKIQRTERGDSAVYLCASRSPSGNGSGEQYFGPGTRLTVT.

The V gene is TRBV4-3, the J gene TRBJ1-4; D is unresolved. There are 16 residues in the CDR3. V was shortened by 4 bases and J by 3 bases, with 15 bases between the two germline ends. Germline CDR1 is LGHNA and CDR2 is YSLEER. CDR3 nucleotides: TGCGCCAGCAGCCGCCTTTACGGCAGCGCTAATGAAAAACTGTTTTTT. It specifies CASSRLYGSANEKLFF.

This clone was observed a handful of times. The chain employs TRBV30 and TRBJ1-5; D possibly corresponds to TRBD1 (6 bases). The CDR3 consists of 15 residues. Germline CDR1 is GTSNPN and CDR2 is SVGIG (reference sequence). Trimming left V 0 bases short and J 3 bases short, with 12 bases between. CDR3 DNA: TGTGCCTGGAGTGTCGGCAGGGGCGTCAATCAGCCCCAGCATTTT. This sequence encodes CAWSVGRGVNQPQHF.

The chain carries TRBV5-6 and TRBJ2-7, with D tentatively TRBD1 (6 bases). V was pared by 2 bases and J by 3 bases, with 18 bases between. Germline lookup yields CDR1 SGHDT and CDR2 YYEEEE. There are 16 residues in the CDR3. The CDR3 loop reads CASSFFYRDKHYEQYF. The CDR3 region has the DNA TGTGCCAGCAGCTTTTTCTACCGGGACAAACACTACGAGCAGTACTTC.

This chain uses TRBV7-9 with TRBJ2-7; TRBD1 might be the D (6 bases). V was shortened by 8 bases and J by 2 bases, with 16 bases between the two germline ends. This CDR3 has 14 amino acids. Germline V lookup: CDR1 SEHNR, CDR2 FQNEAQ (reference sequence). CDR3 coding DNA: TGTGCCAGCGGCCCCCAACAGGGTGCCTACGAGCAGTACTTC. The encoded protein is CASGPQQGAYEQYF.

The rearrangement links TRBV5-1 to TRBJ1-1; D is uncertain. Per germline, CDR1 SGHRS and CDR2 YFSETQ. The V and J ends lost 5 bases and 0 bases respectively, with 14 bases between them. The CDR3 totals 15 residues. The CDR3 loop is CASSWMSDLNTEAFF. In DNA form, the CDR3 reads TGCGCCAGCAGTTGGATGAGTGACTTGAACACTGAAGCTTTCTTT.

The CDR3 loop reads CASSPRTSGRTYNEQFF. The CDR3 DNA follows: TGTGCCAGCAGCCCGCGGACTAGCGGGAGGACCTACAATGAGCAGTTCTTC. The V gene is TRBV13, the J gene TRBJ2-1; 14 nucleotides match TRBD2. Germline-derived CDR1 and CDR2 are PRHDT and FYEKMQ (reference sequence). Trimming took 5 bases from V and 2 from J; bases not matched to a gene: 5. CDR3 length equals 17 residues. The full variable domain, rest sourced from reference TRBV13 and TRBJ2-1, is AAGVIQSPRHLIKEKRETATLKCYPIPRHDTVYWYQQGPGQDPQFLISFYEKMQSDKGSIPDRFSAQQFSDYHSELNMSSLELGDSALYFCASSPRTSGRTYNEQFFGPGTRLTVL.